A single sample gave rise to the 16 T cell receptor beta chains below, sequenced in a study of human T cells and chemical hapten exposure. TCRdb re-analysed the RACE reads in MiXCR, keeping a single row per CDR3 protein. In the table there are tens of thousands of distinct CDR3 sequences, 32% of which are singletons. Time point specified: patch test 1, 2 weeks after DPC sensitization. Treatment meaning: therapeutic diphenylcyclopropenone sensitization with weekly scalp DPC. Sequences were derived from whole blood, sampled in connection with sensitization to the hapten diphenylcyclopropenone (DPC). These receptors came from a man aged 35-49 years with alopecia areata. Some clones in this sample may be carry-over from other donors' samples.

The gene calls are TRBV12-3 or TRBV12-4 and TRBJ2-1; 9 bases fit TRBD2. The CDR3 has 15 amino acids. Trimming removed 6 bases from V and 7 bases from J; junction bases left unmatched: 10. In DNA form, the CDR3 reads TGTGCCAGCAGCCAGGGAGCGGGAGGCTGGAATGAGCAGTTCTTC. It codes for CASSQGAGGWNEQFF.

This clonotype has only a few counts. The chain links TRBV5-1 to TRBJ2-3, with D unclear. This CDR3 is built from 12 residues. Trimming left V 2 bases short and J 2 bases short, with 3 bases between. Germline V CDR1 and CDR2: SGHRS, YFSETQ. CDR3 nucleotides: TGCGCCAGCAGCTTCCCCACAGATACGCAGTATTTT. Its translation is CASSFPTDTQYF.

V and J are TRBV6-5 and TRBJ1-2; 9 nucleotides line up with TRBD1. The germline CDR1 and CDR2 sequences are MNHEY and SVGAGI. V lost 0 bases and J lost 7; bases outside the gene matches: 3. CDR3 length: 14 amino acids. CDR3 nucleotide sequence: TGTGCCAGCAGTTACTCAAGGACAGGGGCTGGCTACACCTTC. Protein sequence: CASSYSRTGAGYTF.

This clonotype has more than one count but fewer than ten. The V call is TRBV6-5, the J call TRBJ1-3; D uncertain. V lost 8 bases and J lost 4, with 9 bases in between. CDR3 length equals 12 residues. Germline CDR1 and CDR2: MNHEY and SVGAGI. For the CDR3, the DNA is TGTGCCAGCCGCAGAGACGGAAACACCATATATTTT. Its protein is CASRRDGNTIYF.

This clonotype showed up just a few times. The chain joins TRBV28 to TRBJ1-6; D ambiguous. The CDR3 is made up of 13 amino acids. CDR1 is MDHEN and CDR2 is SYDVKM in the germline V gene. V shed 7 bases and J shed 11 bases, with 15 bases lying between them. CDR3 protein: CASTIPAGAPLHF. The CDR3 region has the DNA TGTGCCAGCACAATTCCGGCCGGGGCACCCCTCCACTTT. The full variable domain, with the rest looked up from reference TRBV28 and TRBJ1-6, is DVKVTQSSRYLVKRTGEKVFLECVQDMDHENMFWYRQDPGLGLRLIYFSYDVKMKEKGDIPEGYSVSREKKERFSLILESASTNQTSMYLCASTIPAGAPLHFGNGTRLTVT.

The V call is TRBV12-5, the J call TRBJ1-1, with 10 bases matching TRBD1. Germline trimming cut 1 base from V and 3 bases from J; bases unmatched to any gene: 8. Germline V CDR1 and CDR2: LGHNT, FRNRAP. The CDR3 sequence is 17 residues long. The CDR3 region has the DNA TGTGCTAGTGGTTTGGCCTCCGGGACAGGGGTAGACACTGAAGCTTTCTTT. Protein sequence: CASGLASGTGVDTEAFF.

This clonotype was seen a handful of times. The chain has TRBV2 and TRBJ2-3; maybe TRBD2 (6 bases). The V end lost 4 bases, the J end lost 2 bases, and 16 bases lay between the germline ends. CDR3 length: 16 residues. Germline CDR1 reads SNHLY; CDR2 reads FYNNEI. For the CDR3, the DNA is TGTGCCAGCAGTGCGACGGGGGTTGGGATCACAGATACGCAGTATTTT. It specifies CASSATGVGITDTQYF. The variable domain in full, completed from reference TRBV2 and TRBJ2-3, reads EPEVTQTPSHQVTQMGQEVILRCVPISNHLYFYWYRQILGQKVEFLVSFYNNEISEKSEIFDDQFSVERPDGSNFTLKIRSTKLEDSAMYFCASSATGVGITDTQYFGPGTRLTVL.

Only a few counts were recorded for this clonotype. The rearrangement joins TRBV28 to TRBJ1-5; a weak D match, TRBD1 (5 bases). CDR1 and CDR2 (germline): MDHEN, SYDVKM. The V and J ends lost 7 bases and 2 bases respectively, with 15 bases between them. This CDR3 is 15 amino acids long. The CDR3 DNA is TGTGCCAGCACCCTACGGGGACTGGGCAATCAGCCCCAGCATTTT. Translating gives CASTLRGLGNQPQHF.

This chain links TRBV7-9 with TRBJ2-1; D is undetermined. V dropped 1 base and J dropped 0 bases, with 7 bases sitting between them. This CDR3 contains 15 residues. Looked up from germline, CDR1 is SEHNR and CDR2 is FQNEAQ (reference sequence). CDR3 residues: CASSLGASSYNEQFF. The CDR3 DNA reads TGTGCCAGCAGCTTAGGTGCTAGCTCCTACAATGAGCAGTTCTTC.

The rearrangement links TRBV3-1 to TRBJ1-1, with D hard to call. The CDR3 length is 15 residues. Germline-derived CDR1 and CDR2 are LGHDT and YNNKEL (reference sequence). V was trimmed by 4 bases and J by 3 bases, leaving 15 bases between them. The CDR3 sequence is CASSRDRRGDTEAFF. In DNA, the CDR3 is TGTGCCAGCAGCCGTGACCGACGGGGAGACACTGAAGCTTTCTTT.

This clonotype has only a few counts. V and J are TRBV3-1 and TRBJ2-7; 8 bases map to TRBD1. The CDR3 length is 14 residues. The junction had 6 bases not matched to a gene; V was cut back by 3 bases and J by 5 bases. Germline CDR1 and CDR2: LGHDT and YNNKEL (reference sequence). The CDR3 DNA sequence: TGTGCCAGCAGCCACGACAGGGGATTCGACGAGCAGTACTTC. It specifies CASSHDRGFDEQYF.

CDR3 in DNA: TGCAGCGTTGAAGTACTAGCGGGAGGGCCCGGGAGTGAGCAGTTCTTC. Its protein product is CSVEVLAGGPGSEQFF. The chain has TRBV29-1 and TRBJ2-1; 13 bases map to TRBD2. The germline V gene has CDR1 SQVTM and CDR2 ANQGSEA. The CDR3 is made up of 16 amino acids. V shed 1 base, J shed 9 bases, and the junction held 9 bases outside the gene matches.

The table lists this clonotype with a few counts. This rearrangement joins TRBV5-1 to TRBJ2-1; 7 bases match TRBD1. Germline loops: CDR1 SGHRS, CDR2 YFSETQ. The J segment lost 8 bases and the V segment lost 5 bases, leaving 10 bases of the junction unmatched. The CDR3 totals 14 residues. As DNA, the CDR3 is TGCGCCAGCAGTGTAGGAGACAGGGTCGATGAGCAGTTCTTC. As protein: CASSVGDRVDEQFF. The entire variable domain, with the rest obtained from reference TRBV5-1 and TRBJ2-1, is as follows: KAGVTQTPRYLIKTRGQQVTLSCSPISGHRSVSWYQQTPGQGLQFLFEYFSETQRNKGNFPGRFSGRQFSNSRSEMNVSTLELGDSALYLCASSVGDRVDEQFFGPGTRLTVL.

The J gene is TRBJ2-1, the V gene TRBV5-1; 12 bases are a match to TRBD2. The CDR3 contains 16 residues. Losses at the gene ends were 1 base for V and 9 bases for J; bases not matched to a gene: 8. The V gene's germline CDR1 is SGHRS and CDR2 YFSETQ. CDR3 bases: TGCGCCAGCAGCTTGATGACTAGCGGGAGTGTGAGTGAGCAGTTCTTC. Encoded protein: CASSLMTSGSVSEQFF.

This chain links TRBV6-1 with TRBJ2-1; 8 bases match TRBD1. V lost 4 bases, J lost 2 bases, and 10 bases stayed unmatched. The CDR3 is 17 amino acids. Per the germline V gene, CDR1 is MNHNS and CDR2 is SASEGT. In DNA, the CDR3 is TGTGCCAGCAGTGGGACGAAGGGACAGGTCACCTACAATGAGCAGTTCTTC. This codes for CASSGTKGQVTYNEQFF.

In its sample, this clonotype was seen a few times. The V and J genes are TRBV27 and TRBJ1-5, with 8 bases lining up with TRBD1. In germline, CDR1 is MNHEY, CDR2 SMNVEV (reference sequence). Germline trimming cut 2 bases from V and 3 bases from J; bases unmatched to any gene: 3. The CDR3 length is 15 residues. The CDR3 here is CASSLAGGSNQPQHF. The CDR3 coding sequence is TGTGCCAGCAGTTTAGCAGGGGGCTCCAATCAGCCCCAGCATTTT.